This passage covers 2 T cell receptor beta chains from one sample sequenced in a study of response to subunit inactivated influenza vaccine (dated by TCRdb to the late 2010s). Library construction relied on RT-PCR. The sample was run on an Illumina HiSeq 2500. TCRdb reprocessed the public reads (quality trimming at Q25 with fastp, clone calling with MiXCR) and kept in-frame beta chains. Rows matching on CDR3 protein sequence are summarized as one entry with the most common DNA and genes. This sample comprises about 800,000 distinct CDR3 sequences, roughly 20% of them detected only once. Roughly a tenth of the sample is held by the ten biggest clonotypes. Material: PBMCs from blood, obtained about 5 days after vaccination. These receptor sequences come from a man aged 50 or older who received an inactivated influenza vaccine. Donor details come from another sample of the same person, matched by shared clones.

As to this clonotype: A much larger clone differs from this one at a single base, so this may be a read error. The chain uses TRBV10-3 and TRBJ2-7; maybe TRBD2 (5 bases). The CDR3 is 12 amino acids. V was clipped by 10 bases and J by 3 bases, with 13 bases between them. Germline values: CDR1 ENHRY, CDR2 SYGVKD. The CDR3 nucleotides read TGTGCCACCTCGTCCGACTACTACGAGCAGTACTTC. Its protein product is CATSSDYYEQYF.

This chain uses TRBV28 with TRBJ2-1, with 8 bases that match TRBD2. With V trimmed by 5 bases and J by 0 bases, 12 bases remained unmatched. There are 18 residues in the CDR3. The germline gives CDR1 MDHEN, CDR2 SYDVKM. The CDR3 sequence is CASSPPLSGGSSYNEQFF. The DNA of the CDR3 is TGTGCCAGCAGTCCTCCCCTATCGGGAGGGAGCTCCTACAATGAGCAGTTCTTC.